These 5 T cell receptor beta chains were sequenced from one sample in a study of T cells in Graves' hyperthyroidism and ophthalmopathy. RNA transcripts provided the source from which TCR beta CDR3 regions were amplified. The TCR CDR3 was amplified in a first-round RT-PCR using the HTBI primer set. TCRdb reprocessed the multiplex PCR reads with MiXCR, giving one entry per CDR3 protein. The sample has 350,000 to 500,000 distinct CDR3 sequences; roughly 15% are singletons. The specimen sequenced was blood. The origin of the receptors is a woman in her late teens or twenties with Graves' hyperthyroidism.

J is TRBJ2-1 and V is TRBV7-2; 9 bases match TRBD1. J was trimmed by 8 bases and V by 3 bases; bases with no gene match: 8. Germline assignment: CDR1 SGHTA and CDR2 FQGNSA. This CDR3 is built from 15 residues. The CDR3 coding sequence is TGTGCCAGCAGCTTGAGGACAGGGGTGATCGATGAGCAGTTCTTC. Translated, it gives CASSLRTGVIDEQFF.

This clonotype was detected a few times. The genes are TRBV20-1 and TRBJ2-2; either TRBD1 or TRBD2 may fit D (7 bases each). This CDR3 has 16 residues. The V end lost 0 bases, the J end lost 3 bases, and 14 bases lay between the germline ends. The germline gives CDR1 DFQATT, CDR2 SNEGSKA (reference sequence). Here the CDR3 DNA reads TGCAGTGCTAGAGATACAGGGGCGGGAGACACCGGGGAGCTGTTTTTT. Translated, it gives CSARDTGAGDTGELFF.

This clonotype occurred a few times. The V gene is TRBV3-1, the J gene TRBJ2-1, with D possibly TRBD2 on 6 matching bases. Germline V gene data show CDR1 as LGHDT and CDR2 as YNNKEL (reference sequence). Trimming removed 1 base at V and 9 bases at J, with 13 bases between. The CDR3 totals 14 residues. CDR3 in amino acids: CASSQGASVSEQFF. The CDR3 region has the DNA TGTGCCAGCAGCCAAGGTGCTAGCGTCAGTGAGCAGTTCTTC.

About this clonotype itself: One end of the junction is discordant with germline, which a read error may explain. The J gene is TRBJ1-5, the V gene TRBV19, with unresolved D. The CDR3 is 19 amino acids. From germline, CDR1 is LNHDA and CDR2 SQIVND (reference sequence). The DNA of the CDR3 is TGTGCCAGTAGTACCCCCCCGACTGTTGGGCAGATATTCAATCGGCCCCAGCATTTT. It encodes CASSTPPTVGQIFNRPQHF.

Notes on this clonotype: A read error may be the cause here, since a much bigger clone is one base away. The chain has TRBV12-3 or TRBV12-4 and TRBJ2-4; perhaps TRBD1 as D (5 bases). With 5 bases removed from V and 3 bases from J, the gap between germline ends came to 20 bases. CDR3 length: 17 amino acids. This CDR3 reads CASSVRWGLLVKNIQYF. The CDR3 DNA sequence: TGTGCCAGCAGTGTACGTTGGGGCCTATTAGTCAAAAACATTCAGTACTTC.